The 14 T cell receptor beta chains below come from one sample, sequenced in a study of T cell responses to AZD1222 COVID-19 vaccine. Data came from immunoSEQ multiplex PCR; TCRdb stores just in-frame clones and leaves some out. The table has about 99,000 clones, 85% to 90% seen once. Sample: peripheral blood, taken on day 0 of AZD1222 vaccination. All receptors derive from an adult in good health.

This chain links TRBV30 with TRBJ1-1; TRBD1 aligns across 7 bases. J lost 1 base, V lost 2 bases, and 10 bases had no gene match. CDR3 size: 16 residues. Germline lookup yields CDR1 GTSNPN and CDR2 SVGIG (reference sequence). The CDR3 DNA reads TGTGCCTGGAGTAAGGGGGCGTTAGGCCCGAACACTGAAGCTTTCTTT. Its protein is CAWSKGALGPNTEAFF. Complete variable domain (other parts from reference TRBV30 and TRBJ1-1): SQTIHQWPATLVQPVGSPLSLECTVEGTSNPNLYWYRQAAGRGLQLLFYSVGIGQISSEVPQNLSASRPQDRQFILSSKKLLLSDSGFYLCAWSKGALGPNTEAFFGQGTRLTVV.

This clone was seen a single time. The rearrangement uses TRBV7-2 and TRBJ2-1; D ambiguous. Per germline, CDR1 SGHTA and CDR2 FQGNSA. This CDR3 is 16 amino acids long. Trimming shortened V by 4 bases and J by 10 bases, and 23 bases separated the two germline ends. As DNA, the CDR3 is TGTGCCAGCAGCTCAAATCTAGGTTATCGGGTATACGAGCAGTTCTTC. It specifies CASSSNLGYRVYEQFF.

This clone was seen a few times. The chain couples TRBV2 to TRBJ2-2, with 10 bases lining up with TRBD1. V lost 7 bases, J lost 7 bases, and 9 bases stayed unmatched. The germline V gene has CDR1 SNHLY and CDR2 FYNNEI. CDR3 length equals 15 residues. The CDR3 is CASTQTGGEIGELFF. The CDR3 region has the DNA TGTGCCAGCACTCAGACAGGGGGCGAGATCGGGGAGCTGTTTTTT.

This clone is termed medium-sized. The chain links TRBV7-3 to TRBJ2-1; TRBD2 matches 10 bases. J gave up 4 bases and V 1 base, and 10 bases lay outside the gene matches. Germline CDR1 is SGHTA and CDR2 is FQGTGA. The CDR3 totals 18 residues. In nucleotides, the CDR3 is TGTGCCAGCAGCTTAATGGGGCCCGGGACTAGCGTGTACAATGAGCAGTTCTTC. It is translated as CASSLMGPGTSVYNEQFF.

The chain uses TRBV7-8 and TRBJ1-2, with D possibly TRBD1 on 5 matching bases. This CDR3 contains 13 residues. Trimming removed 5 bases at V and 4 bases at J, with 11 bases between. Germline V CDR1 and CDR2: SGHVS, FQNEAQ. As DNA, the CDR3 is TGTGCCAGCAGCCCGGGACCGAGCTATGGCTACACCTTC. It encodes CASSPGPSYGYTF.

The chain has TRBV21-1 and TRBJ2-1; the DNA was not used to check the table's D call, TRBD1. TRBV21-1 corresponds to a pseudogene. The CDR3 is 19 amino acids. The CDR3 spells CASSRTQKKEGDNANEQFF. CDR3 sequence (DNA): TGTGCCAGCAGCAGAACTCAAAAAAAGGAAGGGGACAATGCGAATGAGCAGTTCTTC.

V usage is TRBV6-5 and J usage is TRBJ2-7, with 8 bases aligning to TRBD1. Germline CDR1 and CDR2: MNHEY and SVGAGI. This CDR3 has 14 residues. The ends lost 7 bases at V and 0 bases at J; junction bases unmatched: 5. CDR3: CASTKQGDSYEQYF. The DNA of the CDR3 is TGTGCCAGCACCAAACAGGGGGACTCCTACGAGCAGTACTTC.

The rearrangement uses TRBV7-3 and TRBJ2-5, with 11 bases matching TRBD2. Germline lookup yields CDR1 SGHTA and CDR2 FQGTGA. This CDR3 spans 17 amino acids. The ends lost 5 bases at V and 4 bases at J; junction bases unmatched: 12. CDR3 sequence (DNA): TGTGCCAGCAGCGTTTCCGCTCTAGCGGGAGGTAGAGAGACCCAGTACTTC. Translating it yields CASSVSALAGGRETQYF.

The rearrangement joins TRBV7-2 to TRBJ2-5, with TRBD2 identical over 7 bases. Germline values: CDR1 SGHTA, CDR2 FQGNSA. V shed 5 bases, J shed 5 bases, and the junction held 17 bases outside the gene matches. This CDR3 comprises 17 residues. CDR3 sequence: CASSPKGLRHSGETQYF. CDR3 DNA sequence: TGTGCCAGCAGCCCAAAGGGACTACGGCACAGCGGGGAGACCCAGTACTTC. Together with reference TRBV7-2 and TRBJ2-5, the CDR3 gives the full variable domain: GAGVSQSPSNKVTEKGKDVELRCDPISGHTALYWYRQSLGQGLEFLIYFQGNSAPDKSGLPSDRFSAERTGGSVSTLTIQRTQQEDSAVYLCASSPKGLRHSGETQYFGPGTRLLVL.

V and J are TRBV4-2 and TRBJ2-7; 12 bases are a match to TRBD2. Germline lookup yields CDR1 LGHNA and CDR2 YNFKEQ. The CDR3 length is 16 residues. V shed 1 base and J 4 bases; nucleotides not matched to a gene: 5. The CDR3 region has the DNA TGTGCCAGCAGCCAAGTATCACTAGCGGGAGGTTACGAGCAGTACTTC. Amino acid sequence: CASSQVSLAGGYEQYF.

The genes are TRBV29-1 and TRBJ2-1; D might be TRBD1 or TRBD2, each matching 6 bases. The CDR3 is 14 amino acids. V was cut by 3 bases and J by 4 bases, with 13 bases left in between. Germline lookup yields CDR1 SQVTM and CDR2 ANQGSEA. CDR3 loop: CSVERDNIYNEQFF. As DNA, the CDR3 is TGCAGCGTTGAGCGGGACAACATTTACAATGAGCAGTTCTTC.

The chain carries TRBV19 and TRBJ1-2; D might be TRBD1 (5 bases). The CDR3 has 14 amino acids. Germline CDR1 and CDR2: LNHDA and SQIVND (reference sequence). The germline V and J ends were trimmed by 4 bases and 4 bases, with 13 bases remaining between them. CDR3: CASSKTGEGYGYTF. The CDR3, as DNA: TGTGCCAGTAGTAAAACAGGAGAGGGCTATGGCTACACCTTC.

The J gene is TRBJ2-1, the V gene TRBV2; tentatively, D is TRBD2 (6 bases). The ends were cut back, 2 bases at V and 4 bases at J, with 15 bases in the middle. The CDR3 consists of 16 residues. Germline V gives CDR1 SNHLY, CDR2 FYNNEI. This CDR3 is CASSEWRTSPYNEQFF. In DNA, the CDR3 is TGTGCCAGCAGTGAATGGAGAACTAGCCCGTACAATGAGCAGTTCTTC.

Only a few counts were recorded for this clone. The V call is TRBV6-5, the J call TRBJ1-2; the D is unclear. Germline V gene data show CDR1 as MNHEY and CDR2 as SVGAGI. This CDR3 contains 14 residues. V dropped 6 bases and J dropped 5 bases, with 16 bases sitting between them. The CDR3 region is CASRDTRGGYGYTF. For the CDR3, the DNA is TGTGCCAGCAGGGATACACGTGGAGGTTATGGCTACACCTTC.